Here is one T cell receptor beta chain with its context. What it binds is not known. The record originates from a study of cytomegalovirus exposure and HLA in healthy donors. The study, taken as a whole, reports: The availability of immune exposure information extended only to CMV serostatus. There were under 200 TCR beta chains listed as cytomegalovirus-associated. The dataset shows that most TCR sequences were rare, while some public TCRs occurred in many donors.

Both 60 Vbeta primers and 13 Jbeta primers went into the PCR. In the authors' workflow: In a later analysis, 79 million or so unique TCR beta chains included roughly 11 million shared by two or more donors. Profiling relied on immunoSEQ multiplex PCR, and the TCRdb table lists in-frame clones only, not all of them. The V and J calls and clone size were taken over from that table, and D and trimming were inferred from the DNA. Altogether 120,000 to 150,000 clones are present, about 70% being singletons, with the ten largest covering around 1.7%. This receptor was identified in a middle-aged woman in good health and CMV-seronegative. The sequenced sample consisted of PBMCs.

The CDR3 loop is CASSLNRGHNSPLHF. CDR3 sequence (DNA): TGTGCCAGCAGTCTAAACAGGGGACATAATTCACCCCTCCACTTT. This chain uses TRBV7-8 with TRBJ1-6; TRBD1 agrees at 7 bases. This CDR3 has 15 amino acids. Germline V gene lookup returns CDR1 SGHVS and CDR2 FQNEAQ. The V segment lost 6 bases and the J segment 5 bases; nucleotides outside the gene matches: 7.